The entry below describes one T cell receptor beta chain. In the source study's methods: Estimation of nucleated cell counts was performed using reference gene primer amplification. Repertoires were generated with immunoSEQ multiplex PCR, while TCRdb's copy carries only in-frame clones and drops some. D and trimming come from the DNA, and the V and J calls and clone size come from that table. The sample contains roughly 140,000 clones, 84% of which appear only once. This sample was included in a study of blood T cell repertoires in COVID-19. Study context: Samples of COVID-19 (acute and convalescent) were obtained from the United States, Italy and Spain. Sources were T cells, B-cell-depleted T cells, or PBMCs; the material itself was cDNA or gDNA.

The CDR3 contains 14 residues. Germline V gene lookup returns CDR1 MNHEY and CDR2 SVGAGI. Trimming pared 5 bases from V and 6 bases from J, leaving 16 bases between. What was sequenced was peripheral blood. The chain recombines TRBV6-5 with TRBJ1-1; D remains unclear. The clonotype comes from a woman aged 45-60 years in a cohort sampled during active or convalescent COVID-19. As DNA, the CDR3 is TGTGCCAGCAGTCTAACATTCTCAGGCTCTGAAGCTTTCTTT. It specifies CASSLTFSGSEAFF.